This entry is about one T cell receptor (beta chain). Its antigen is undetermined. The sample originates from a study of immune evolution from preneoplasia to lung adenocarcinoma. Study-level information: HLA loss of heterozygosity: 6% to 7.5% AIS, over 12% MIA, about 32% ADC, none AAH. General observations from the study: KRAS-mutant nodules had the highest T cell clonality. Later-stage lesions seemingly showed higher T cell density and diversity than normal lung. Normal lung had the highest top T cell clone frequencies.

The CDR3 runs to 15 residues. The germline V gene has CDR1 LGHNA and CDR2 YNFKEQ. The V and J ends lost 4 bases and 2 bases, in that order; junction bases with no gene match: 2. TCRdb's copy holds only in-frame clones and misses some; the assay was immunoSEQ multiplex PCR. The sample lists thousands of clones, 65% to 90% occurring once. The chain carries TRBV4-2 and TRBJ2-5; 12 positions agree with TRBD2. The clonotype originates from a person in their 60s with lung adenocarcinoma. The sample comprised FFPE invasive lung adenocarcinoma tissue. CDR3 sequence reads: CASSRLAGDQETQYF. The CDR3 DNA is TGTGCCAGCAGCCGACTAGCGGGAGATCAAGAGACCCAGTACTTC.